This T cell receptor (beta chain) was documented in a study of blood T cells in healthy people across ages. Donors were healthy Caucasian individuals from Russia aged about 6 to 95. Then a second PCR, running about 7 to 11 cycles, was carried out with a sample-barcoded 5' primer and a J-beta primer mix. TCRdb processed the 5' RACE reads anew with MiXCR; each CDR3 protein has one entry. The sample holds more than 500,000 distinct CDR3 sequences, around 27% seen once. Germline V CDR1 and CDR2: SGHRS, YFSETQ. The CDR3 contains 16 residues. V was trimmed by 2 bases and J by 0 bases, leaving 12 bases between them. In this sample, this clonotype turned up a few times. These records were also assigned to another study, of T cells of mothers and their children. From that study: The study recruited three healthy Caucasian mothers and their six children as donors.

Sequencing used blood. This receptor was taken from a boy aged 2 to 9 in good health. The chain recombines TRBV5-1 with TRBJ1-3, with no clear D. Written as DNA, the CDR3 is TGCGCCAGCAGCTTACCACACGATCGCTCTGGAAACACCATATATTTT. Translating gives CASSLPHDRSGNTIYF.